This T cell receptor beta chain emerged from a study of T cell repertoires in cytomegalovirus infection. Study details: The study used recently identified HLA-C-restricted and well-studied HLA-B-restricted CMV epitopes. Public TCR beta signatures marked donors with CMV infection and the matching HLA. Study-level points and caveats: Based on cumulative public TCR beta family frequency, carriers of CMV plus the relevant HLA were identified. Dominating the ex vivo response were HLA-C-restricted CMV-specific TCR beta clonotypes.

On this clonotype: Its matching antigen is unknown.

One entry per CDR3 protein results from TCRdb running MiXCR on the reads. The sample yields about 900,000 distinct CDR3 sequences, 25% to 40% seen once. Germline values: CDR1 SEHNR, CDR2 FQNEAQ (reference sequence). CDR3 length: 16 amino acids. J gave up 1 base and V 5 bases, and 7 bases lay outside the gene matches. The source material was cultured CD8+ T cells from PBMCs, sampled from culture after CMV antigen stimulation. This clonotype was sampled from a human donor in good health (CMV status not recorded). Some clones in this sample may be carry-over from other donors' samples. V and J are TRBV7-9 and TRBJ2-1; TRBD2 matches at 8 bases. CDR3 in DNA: TGTGCCAGCAGCGACAGCGGGGGTCCTTCCTACAATGAGCAGTTCTTC. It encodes CASSDSGGPSYNEQFF.